The rows below give T cell receptor beta chains drawn from one sample of a study of T cells in localized non-small cell lung cancer. Produced via immunoSEQ multiplex PCR; TCRdb's table is partial and in-frame only. The table has under 55,000 clones, about 78% seen once. Specimen: PBMCs, collected before any cancer treatment. Receptors were obtained from a woman aged 35-75 years with stage II lung adenocarcinoma. CDR3s include the opening cysteine and the closing phenylalanine or tryptophan. The D gene is left open where the match is weak. A clone size is listed for some rows: how often the clone was seen (once, few, many), or a class if it is expanded.

clone_size d_call j_call v_call cdr3_nt cdr3_aa
. . TRBJ2-7 TRBV9 TGTGCCAGCAGCCCGACTGTTAGCTCCTACGAGCAGTACTTC CASSPTVSSYEQYF
. TRBD1 TRBJ1-4 TRBV19 TGTGCCAGTATGGGACAGGGACAGGAAAAACTGTTTTTT CASMGQGQEKLFF
. TRBD1 TRBJ1-5 TRBV28 TGTGCCAGCACCTTGGGACAGAGGAATCAGCCCCAGCATTTT CASTLGQRNQPQHF
. . TRBJ1-2 TRBV10-2 TGCGCCAGCAGTACAGGGATCAGCTATGGCTACACCTTC CASSTGISYGYTF
few . TRBJ1-1 TRBV5-1 TGCGCCAGCAGCTTTCTACGGGACACTGAAGCTTTCTTT CASSFLRDTEAFF
. . TRBJ1-2 TRBV15 TGTGCCACCAGCAGAGATCTCACAGGGCCCGGCTACACCTTC CATSRDLTGPGYTF
. . TRBJ1-4 TRBV2 TGTGCCAGCAGTGACTACAGGGAAACTAATGAAAAACTGTTTTTT CASSDYRETNEKLFF
. . TRBJ2-7 TRBV5-6 TGTGCCAGCAGCTTGGGGGCCTACGAGCAGTACTTC CASSLGAYEQYF
. . TRBJ1-1 TRBV28 TGTGCCAGCAGTCCCTCCAAGTATGCCACTGAAGCTTTCTTT CASSPSKYATEAFF
. TRBD2 TRBJ2-1 TRBV30 TGTGCCTGGAGTGTACTAATGGGGGGGGACTACAATGAGCAGTTCTTC CAWSVLMGGDYNEQFF
. . TRBJ1-2 TRBV25-1 TGTGCCAGCGGTCAGGGCGTAAAGGGCTACACCTTC CASGQGVKGYTF
. . TRBJ2-6 TRBV7-9 TGTGCCAGCAGCTTAGGTGGGGCTGGGGCCAACGTCCTGACTTTC CASSLGGAGANVLTF
. . TRBJ2-3 TRBV19 TGTGCCAGTAGTCCGCAGGGGGGGCATACTAGCACAGATACGCAGTATTTT CASSPQGGHTSTDTQYF
once TRBD1 TRBJ1-5 TRBV19 TGTGCCAGTAGTATAGATCGGGACAGGGGGGCACAGCCCCAGCATTTT CASSIDRDRGAQPQHF
. TRBD1 TRBJ2-1 TRBV6-5 TGTGCCAGCAGTCCCGACAGGGGGAATGAGCAGTTCTTC CASSPDRGNEQFF
once . TRBJ1-3 TRBV7-9 TGTGCCAGCAGCTATGGACAGCCTCGCTCTGGAAACACCATATATTTT CASSYGQPRSGNTIYF
. TRBD1 TRBJ2-7 TRBV9 TGTGCCAGCAGCGAGGCCGGGACAGGAGCCTACGAGCAGTACTTC CASSEAGTGAYEQYF
. . TRBJ1-1 TRBV7-9 TGTGCCAGCAGCATCCACTCGGGGCAAGATGAAGCTTTCTTT CASSIHSGQDEAFF
. . TRBJ1-6 TRBV10-3 TGTGCCATCAGTGAGTCGAATAATGATTCACCCCTCCACTTT CAISESNNDSPLHF
. . TRBJ2-7 TRBV30 TGTGCCTGGAGTGCGGGACGGAGCCTCCCCGAGCAGTACTTC CAWSAGRSLPEQYF
. . TRBJ2-3 TRBV27 TGTGCCAGCAGTTTAGGGCGAGGCAGTCACGCAACAGATACGCAGTATTTT CASSLGRGSHATDTQYF
. . TRBJ2-5 TRBV2 TGTGCCAGCAGCCGCAGCCAAGAGACCCAGTACTTC CASSRSQETQYF
. . TRBJ1-5 TRBV10-3 TGTGCCATCAGGGAAGGGTCAAATAGCAATCAGCCCCAGCATTTT CAIREGSNSNQPQHF
. . TRBJ2-5 TRBV11-1 TGTGCCAGCAGCTTAGAAGGGGACCACCGGGAGACCCAGTACTTC CASSLEGDHRETQYF
. TRBD1 TRBJ2-3 TRBV18 TGTGCCAGCGAGACTCGGACAGGGGTTACAGATACGCAGTATTTT CASETRTGVTDTQYF
. TRBD1 TRBJ2-7 TRBV7-3 TGTGCCAGCAGCTTAACCGGGACAGGAGACTACGAGCAGTACTTC CASSLTGTGDYEQYF
. . TRBJ1-5 TRBV2 TGTGCCAGCGTCTTATCGGGGGAAGCGAATCAGCCCCAGCATTTT CASVLSGEANQPQHF
. . TRBJ2-3 TRBV29-1 TGCAGCGTTGGCGGGGCAGGGAGCACAGATACGCAGTATTTT CSVGGAGSTDTQYF
. . TRBJ2-7 TRBV28 TGTGCCAGCAGTTTAGTCCAAACCTACGAGCAGTACTTC CASSLVQTYEQYF
. TRBD2 TRBJ2-5 TRBV30 TGTGCCCGAGGGACTAGCGGGGGGGCGGTAGGAGAGACCCAGTACTTC CARGTSGGAVGETQYF
. . TRBJ1-3 TRBV9 TGTGCCAGCAGCGTAAGGGGAGCGGACACCATATATTTT CASSVRGADTIYF
. . TRBJ1-1 TRBV6-1 TGTGCCAGCAGCCCCGAAGGAGACACTGAAGCTTTCTTT CASSPEGDTEAFF
. . TRBJ1-2 TRBV14 TGTGCCAGCAGCCAAGACACCTACTATGGCTACACCTTC CASSQDTYYGYTF
. . TRBJ1-5 TRBV19 TGTGCCAGTAGTATACGGGGGTACAATCAGCCCCAGCATTTT CASSIRGYNQPQHF
. . TRBJ1-2 TRBV27 TGTGCCAGCAGTTTACAGGGATTTAACTATGGCTACACCTTC CASSLQGFNYGYTF
. . TRBJ1-6 TRBV18 TGTGCCAGCTCACCAAAAACCCCAGGGAGCTCCTATAATTCACCCCTCCACTTT CASSPKTPGSSYNSPLHF
few . TRBJ2-1 TRBV6-5 TGTGCCAGCAGCCCATCCGGGACCGCCTACAATGAGCAGTTCTTC CASSPSGTAYNEQFF
. . TRBJ2-3 TRBV2 TGTGCCAGCAGTGAAAATACAGAGAGCACAGATACGCAGTATTTT CASSENTESTDTQYF
. . TRBJ2-5 TRBV15 TGTGCCACCAGCAGAGATTGGGGGGAAGAAGAGACCCAGTACTTC CATSRDWGEEETQYF
. TRBD1 TRBJ2-2 TRBV7-2 TGTGCCAGCAGCTTAGAGGTGCCTGCAGGGGGCAGGGAGCTGTTTTTT CASSLEVPAGGRELFF
. . TRBJ1-1 TRBV30 TGTGCCTGGAGCCCCAGGGGACATCTGAACACTGAAGCTTTCTTT CAWSPRGHLNTEAFF
once TRBD1 TRBJ1-5 TRBV5-6 TGTGCCAGCAGCTCAATTGGGACAGGGTATAGCAATCAGCCCCAGCATTTT CASSSIGTGYSNQPQHF
. . TRBJ2-3 TRBV19 TGTGCCAGTACCCTGGTCCGTGGGGCTAGCGCGGGTACGCAGTATTTT CASTLVRGASAGTQYF
. TRBD1 TRBJ1-5 TRBV18 TGTGCCAGCTCACCTGGCGCAGGGGGCGGACCCCAGCATTTT CASSPGAGGGPQHF
. . TRBJ1-1 TRBV5-1 TGTGCCAGCAGCTTGGGCATTATAGTTATGAACACTGAAGCTTTCTTT CASSLGIIVMNTEAFF
. . TRBJ2-1 TRBV7-6 TGTGCCAGCAGCCCGAGGGGCTTATACAATGAGCAGTTCTTC CASSPRGLYNEQFF
. TRBD1 TRBJ2-5 TRBV28 TGTGCCAGCAGTCGGGACAGCTTAGAAGAGACCCAGTACTTC CASSRDSLEETQYF
. TRBD1 TRBJ2-7 TRBV5-6 TGCGCCAGCAGCTTGGGGGACAGTCGTTTCTACGAGCAGTACTTC CASSLGDSRFYEQYF
. TRBD1 TRBJ1-5 TRBV6-1 TGTGCCAGCGGGGGACAGGGGATCAATCAGCCCCAGCATTTT CASGGQGINQPQHF
. . TRBJ2-3 TRBV5-4 TGTGCCAGCAGCTTCGACGGAGGCACAGATACGCAGTATTTT CASSFDGGTDTQYF